The clone carrying this TCR beta chain was detected only a few times. This sample is drawn from a study of blood T cell repertoires in COVID-19. Study background: From the United States, Italy and Spain came samples of acute and convalescent COVID-19. T cells, B-cell-depleted T cells, or PBMCs supplied cDNA or gDNA.

Original methodology: Amplification with reference gene primers provided the estimates of nucleated cell counts. Measured with immunoSEQ multiplex PCR; TCRdb has only the in-frame clones, and not every one. Clone size and the V and J calls come from that table; the DNA yielded D and trimming. The table lists about 95,000 clones, around 87% of them singletons, with 17% in the top ten. The germline CDR1 and CDR2 sequences are DFQATT and SNEGSKA (reference sequence). Trimming cost V 3 bases and J 0 bases, with 15 bases left between them. CDR3 size: 16 residues. Sequenced input: peripheral blood. The TCR originated in a human donor in a cohort sampled during active COVID-19. The chain carries TRBV20-1 and TRBJ1-5; D is perhaps TRBD1 (6 bases). CDR3 sequence: CSASLGTPYSNQPQHF. The CDR3 DNA sequence: TGCAGTGCTAGTTTGGGGACACCCTATAGCAATCAGCCCCAGCATTTT.